These T cell receptor beta chains were read from a single sample in a study of identical twins. TCRdb passed the 5' RACE reads through MiXCR, listing each CDR3 protein once. Here the sample spans some 630,000 distinct CDR3 sequences, 7.1% being singletons. These data were also reused for a study on yellow fever vaccine responses in identical twins.

The sample consisted of PBMCs. Source of these receptors: a woman aged 18-29 years in good health. Each CDR3 is given with its conserved first and last residue. A D gene is named only where the DNA matches it firmly. Clone size, where shown, is once, few, many, or a class for clones that have expanded.

j_call	d_call	clone_size	v_call	cdr3_nt	cdr3_aa
TRBJ2-1	NA	few	TRBV12-3/TRBV12-4	TGTGCCAGCAGGACAGAGGGGACCCTATACAATGAGCAGTTCTTC	CASRTEGTLYNEQFF
TRBJ2-5	TRBD2	few	TRBV11-3	TGTGCCAGCAGCCCCGGGACTAGCGGGGGGACCCAAGAGACCCAGTACTTC	CASSPGTSGGTQETQYF
TRBJ2-2	NA	few	TRBV5-1	TGCGCCAGCAGCTTGATAGGGAAAGTGAACACCGGGGAGCTGTTTTTT	CASSLIGKVNTGELFF
TRBJ1-2	NA	many	TRBV28	TGTGCCAGCAGTTTAACAACAGTATTTAGTGGCTACACCTTC	CASSLTTVFSGYTF
TRBJ2-4	NA	NA	TRBV27	TGTGCCAGCAGTTTGTCCCGGGGGTCCAAAAACATTCAGTACTTC	CASSLSRGSKNIQYF
TRBJ2-5	TRBD2	many	TRBV3-1	TGTGCCAGCAGCCAACTCACTAGCGGGAGCCGAGAGACCCAGTACTTC	CASSQLTSGSRETQYF
TRBJ2-5	NA	few	TRBV7-9	TGTGCCAGCAGCTTAGTTCCCGACAGTCAAGAGACCCAGTACTTC	CASSLVPDSQETQYF
TRBJ2-2	NA	many	TRBV12-3/TRBV12-4	TGTGCCAGCACTCTGGGGCAGGCGAACACCGGGGAGCTGTTTTTT	CASTLGQANTGELFF
TRBJ1-2	NA	few	TRBV3-1	TGTGCCAGCAGCCAAGACAGGGTTGGGAGCTACACCTTC	CASSQDRVGSYTF
TRBJ2-4	TRBD2	many	TRBV7-8	TGTGCCAGCACCCCCGGGGGGGAGATAGCCAAAAACATTCAGTACTTC	CASTPGGEIAKNIQYF
TRBJ2-3	NA	few	TRBV24-1	TGTGCCACCAGTGATTCGCCGATGGGGATAAGCACAGATACGCAGTATTTT	CATSDSPMGISTDTQYF
TRBJ2-5	TRBD2	NA	TRBV3-1	TGTGCCAGCAGCCAAGATACTAGCGGGGAGACCCAGTACTTC	CASSQDTSGETQYF
TRBJ1-2	TRBD1	many	TRBV29-1	TGCAGCGTTGGGGGGACAGTAAATAACTATGGCTACACCTTC	CSVGGTVNNYGYTF
TRBJ2-1	TRBD2	NA	TRBV20-1	TGCAGTGCCATAGGACCAGGACTAGCATCCTACAATGAGCAGTTCTTC	CSAIGPGLASYNEQFF
TRBJ2-1	NA	many	TRBV27	TGTGCCAGCAGGTCCCCTACTGGGACTGAGCAGTTCTTC	CASRSPTGTEQFF
TRBJ1-1	NA	many	TRBV5-5	TGTGCCAGCAGCTTGGTTTTGGTGAACACTGAAGCTTTCTTT	CASSLVLVNTEAFF
TRBJ2-7	TRBD1	many	TRBV20-1	TGCAGTGCAATTAAACAGGGGTCCTACGAGCAGTACTTC	CSAIKQGSYEQYF
TRBJ2-1	NA	few	TRBV18	TGTGCCAGCTCTCAGAGTCAAGACAATGAGCAGTTCTTC	CASSQSQDNEQFF
TRBJ2-1	TRBD2	NA	TRBV20-1	TGCAGTGCTAGAGACTTAGCGGGAGCGGCCAATGAGCAGTTCTTC	CSARDLAGAANEQFF
TRBJ1-1	TRBD1	NA	TRBV20-1	TGCAGTGCTGGGACAGGACGCAACACTGAAGCTTTCTTT	CSAGTGRNTEAFF
TRBJ1-5	NA	few	TRBV6-1	TGTGCCAGCAGTGGACGTCCGAGCAATCAGCCCCAGCATTTT	CASSGRPSNQPQHF
TRBJ2-1	TRBD1	NA	TRBV6-1	TGTGCCAGCAAAATACAAACAGGGGGTCATGAGCAGTTCTTC	CASKIQTGGHEQFF